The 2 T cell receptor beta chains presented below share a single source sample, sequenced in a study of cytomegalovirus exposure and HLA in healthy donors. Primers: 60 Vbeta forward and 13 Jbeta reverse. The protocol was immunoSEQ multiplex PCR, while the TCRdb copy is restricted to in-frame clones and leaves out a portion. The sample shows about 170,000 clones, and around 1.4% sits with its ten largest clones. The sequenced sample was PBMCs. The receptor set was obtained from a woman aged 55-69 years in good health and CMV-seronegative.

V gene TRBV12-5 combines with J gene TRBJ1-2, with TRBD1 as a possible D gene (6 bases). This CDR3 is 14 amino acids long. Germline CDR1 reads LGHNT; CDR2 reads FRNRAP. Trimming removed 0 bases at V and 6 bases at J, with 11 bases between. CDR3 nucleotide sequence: TGTGCTAGTGGTTTGGTAGGGGCAGGGGATGGCTACACCTTC. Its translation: CASGLVGAGDGYTF.

The CDR3 coding sequence is TGTGCCACCAGCAGGGAACGCGGGGGCTTAGATGAGCAGTTCTTC. Translating gives CATSRERGGLDEQFF. J is TRBJ2-1 and V is TRBV15, with D maybe TRBD2 (7 bases). CDR1 LNHNV and CDR2 YYDKDF come from the germline V gene (reference sequence). The length of the CDR3 is 15 residues. Trimming removed 3 bases from V and 8 bases from J, with 17 bases in between.